This T cell receptor (beta chain) was sequenced for a study of cytomegalovirus exposure and HLA in healthy donors. Study-level background: Out of a few hundred genotyped donors, about 80% belonged to the Caucasian-associated ancestry cluster.

Study-level points and caveats: Earlier results showed most TCR beta V segments being productive about 87% or about 30% of the time.

Details on this clone: Its target is not known.

PCR amplification relied on 60 Vbeta primers (plus 13 Jbeta primers). This table comes from immunoSEQ multiplex PCR, and its TCRdb copy is limited to in-frame clones, with some not included. The sample comprises around 40,000 clones, roughly 87% of which are singletons, and more than 7.5% rests with the top ten. The CDR3 loop spans 12 amino acids. Deletions cut 4 bases from V and 7 bases from J, with 10 bases between. CDR1 is MNHNS, CDR2 SASEGT, per germline. The chain recombines TRBV6-1 with TRBJ1-1; tentative D call: TRBD1 (5 bases). Sequencing was carried out using PBMCs. The receptor was isolated from a middle-aged woman in good health and CMV-seropositive. The CDR3 here is CASSGDRVEAFF. In DNA, the CDR3 is TGTGCCAGCAGTGGAGACAGAGTTGAAGCTTTCTTT.